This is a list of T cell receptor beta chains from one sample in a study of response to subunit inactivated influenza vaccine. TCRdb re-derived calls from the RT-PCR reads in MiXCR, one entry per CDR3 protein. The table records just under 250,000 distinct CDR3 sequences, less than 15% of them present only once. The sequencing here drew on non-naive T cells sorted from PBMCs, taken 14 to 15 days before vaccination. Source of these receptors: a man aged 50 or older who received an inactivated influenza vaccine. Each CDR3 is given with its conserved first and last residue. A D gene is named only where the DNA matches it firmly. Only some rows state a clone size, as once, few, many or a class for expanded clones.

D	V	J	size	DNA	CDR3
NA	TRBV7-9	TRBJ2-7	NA	TGTGCCAGCAGCTTCACACCCGGGCCGAGCTCCTACGAGCAGTACTTC	CASSFTPGPSSYEQYF
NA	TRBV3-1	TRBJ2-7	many	TGTGCCAGCAGCCAAGCCGTGAGCTACGAGCAGTACTTC	CASSQAVSYEQYF
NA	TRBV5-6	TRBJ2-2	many	TGTGCCAGCAGCGAGACAGGGAGGAGGGCCGGGGAGCTGTTTTTT	CASSETGRRAGELFF
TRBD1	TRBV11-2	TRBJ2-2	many	TGTGCCAGCAGCTTAGGGGGACAGGGGACCGGGGAGCTGTTTTTT	CASSLGGQGTGELFF
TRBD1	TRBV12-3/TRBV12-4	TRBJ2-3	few	TGTGCCAGCACCCCGGGACAGACGCAGTATTTT	CASTPGQTQYF
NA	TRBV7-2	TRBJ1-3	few	TGTGCCAGCAGCTTAGTTGGCTTTGGAAACACCATATATTTT	CASSLVGFGNTIYF
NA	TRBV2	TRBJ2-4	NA	TGTGCCAGCAGCCCCTCCGGGGGTTACATTCAGTACTTC	CASSPSGGYIQYF
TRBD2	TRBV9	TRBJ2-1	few	TGTGCCAGCAGCGTAGGACTAGCGCGGGCCTACAATGAGCAGTTCTTC	CASSVGLARAYNEQFF
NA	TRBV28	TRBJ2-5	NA	TGTGCCAGCAGGGCGGGACCCGGAGAGACCCAGTACTTC	CASRAGPGETQYF
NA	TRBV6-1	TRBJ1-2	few	TGTGCCAGCAGCCCCTACGACAGAAACTATGGCTACACCTTC	CASSPYDRNYGYTF
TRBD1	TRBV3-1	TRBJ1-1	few	TGTGCCAGCAGCTACGACAGGGGGCTCACTGAAGCTTTCTTT	CASSYDRGLTEAFF